This record concerns one T cell receptor beta chain sequence. Its antigen remains unknown. The sample belongs to a study of a mutant IDH1 vaccine in newly diagnosed glioma. Study context: There were roughly 60% males and 37.5% females among treated patients, whose mean age was roughly 40 years. Earlier therapy was either radiotherapy, temozolomide, or both, and most got both. Study conclusions and caveats: Seemingly, pseudoprogression had no relation to changes in the top peripheral T cell clonotypes.

Sequenced by immunoSEQ multiplex PCR; TCRdb stores in-frame clones only, minus some. Altogether roughly 84,000 clones are present, roughly 87% being singletons, with the ten largest covering around 5.2%. Time point: baseline, week 1 (first vaccination visit). Treatment reported: pre-vaccination baseline after standard-of-care therapy. Donor tumors were new WHO grade 3 or 4 IDH1-mutant, ATRX-lost astrocytomas. This CDR3 comprises 17 residues. V gave up 5 bases and J gave up 2 bases; unmatched junction bases: 4. Germline V gene data show CDR1 as LNHDA and CDR2 as SQIVND (reference sequence). The sample in question was PBMCs, obtained from a glioma patient treated with radiotherapy, temozolomide or both. The chain combines TRBV19 with TRBJ2-2; TRBD2 matches 14 bases. The sequence was obtained from a man in his forties with glioma. Some clones in this sample may be carry-over from other donors' samples. The DNA of the CDR3 is TGTGCCAGTAGTCCAGGGACTAGCGGGGGAAACACCGGGGAGCTGTTTTTT. Translating it yields CASSPGTSGGNTGELFF.